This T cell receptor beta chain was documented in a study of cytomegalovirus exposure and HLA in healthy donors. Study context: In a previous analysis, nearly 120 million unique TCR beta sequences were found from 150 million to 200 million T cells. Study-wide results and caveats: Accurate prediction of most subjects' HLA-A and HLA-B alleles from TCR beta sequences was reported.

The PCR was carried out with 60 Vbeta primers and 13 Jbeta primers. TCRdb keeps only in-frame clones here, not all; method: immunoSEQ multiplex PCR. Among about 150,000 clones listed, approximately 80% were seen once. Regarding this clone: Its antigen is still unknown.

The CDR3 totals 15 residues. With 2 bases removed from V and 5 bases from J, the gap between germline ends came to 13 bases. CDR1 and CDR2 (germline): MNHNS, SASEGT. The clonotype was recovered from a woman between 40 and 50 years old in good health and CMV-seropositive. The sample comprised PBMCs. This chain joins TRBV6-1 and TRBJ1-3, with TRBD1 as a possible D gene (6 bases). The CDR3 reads CASSESGGQRNTIYF. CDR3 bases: TGTGCCAGCAGTGAAAGCGGGGGGCAACGAAACACCATATATTTT.